This TCR beta chain was retrieved from a study of T cells in Graves' hyperthyroidism and ophthalmopathy. Researchers amplified the TCR beta CDR3 regions from RNA transcripts. RT-PCR in the first round (using the HTBI primer set) targeted the TCR CDR3. TCRdb recomputed calls from the multiplex PCR reads with MiXCR, one row per CDR3 protein. This table holds a few hundred thousand distinct CDR3 sequences, about 15% found once. This clonotype occurred many times. Newly diagnosed hyperthyroidism, duration under 2 months, in patients aged 18 to 65. Sequenced: blood. The TCR comes from a woman aged 25 to 39 with Graves' hyperthyroidism.

The DNA for the CDR3 is TGTGCCAGCAGCCAACTAGAGCCCTACGAGCAGTACTTC. Translation gives CASSQLEPYEQYF. The chain joins TRBV28 to TRBJ2-7, with D tentatively TRBD2 (5 bases). The CDR3 has 13 amino acids. The germline V gene encodes CDR1 MDHEN and CDR2 SYDVKM. V lost 6 bases and J 2 bases, leaving 11 bases between the germline ends. Variable domain in full (rest from reference TRBV28 and TRBJ2-7): DVKVTQSSRYLVKRTGEKVFLECVQDMDHENMFWYRQDPGLGLRLIYFSYDVKMKEKGDIPEGYSVSREKKERFSLILESASTNQTSMYLCASSQLEPYEQYFGPGTRLTVT.